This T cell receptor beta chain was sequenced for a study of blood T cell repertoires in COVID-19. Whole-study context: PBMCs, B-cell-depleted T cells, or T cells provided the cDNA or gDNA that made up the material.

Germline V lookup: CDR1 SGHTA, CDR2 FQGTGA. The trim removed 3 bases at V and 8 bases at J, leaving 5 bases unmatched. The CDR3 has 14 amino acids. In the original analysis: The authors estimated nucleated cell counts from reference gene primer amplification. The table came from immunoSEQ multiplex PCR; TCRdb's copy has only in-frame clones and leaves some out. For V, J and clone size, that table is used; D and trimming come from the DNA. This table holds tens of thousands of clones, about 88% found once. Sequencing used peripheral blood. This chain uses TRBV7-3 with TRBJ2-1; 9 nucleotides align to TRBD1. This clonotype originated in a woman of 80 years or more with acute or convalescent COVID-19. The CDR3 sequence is CASSLDRGRDEQFF. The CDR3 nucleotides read TGTGCCAGCAGCTTGGACAGGGGTCGGGATGAGCAGTTCTTC.